Below, 13 T cell receptor beta chains from the same sample are listed, as sequenced in a study of blood T cells in healthy people across ages. A second PCR, run for about 6 to 11 cycles, used a sample-barcoded 5' primer plus a J-beta primer mix. MiXCR was run by TCRdb on the 5' RACE reads, yielding one entry per CDR3 protein. The sample shows hundreds of thousands of distinct CDR3 sequences, approximately 25% of them seen only once. This sample also appeared in a second study, on T cells of mothers and their children.

The sequenced material came from blood. The receptors stem from a boy between 5 and 17 years old in good health.

This rearrangement joins TRBV12-3 or TRBV12-4 to TRBJ1-5; maybe TRBD1 (6 bases). The CDR3 consists of 13 residues. V was trimmed by 4 bases and J by 6 bases, leaving 10 bases between them. The DNA of the CDR3 is TGTGCCAGCAGTTATCAGGGGTCTCAGCCCCAGCATTTT. Residues: CASSYQGSQPQHF.

This clonotype occurred a few times. V gene TRBV5-5 combines with J gene TRBJ2-3, with 8 bases fitting TRBD1. The J segment lost 1 base and the V segment lost 1 base, leaving 5 bases of the junction unmatched. Germline lookup yields CDR1 SGHKS and CDR2 YYEKEE (reference sequence). This CDR3 contains 16 residues. CDR3 amino acids: CASSLILTGGTDTQYF. The DNA for the CDR3 is TGTGCCAGCAGCTTGATACTGACAGGGGGCACAGATACGCAGTATTTT.

The chain uses TRBV6-6 and TRBJ1-6; maybe TRBD1 (6 bases). Germline CDR1 is MNHNY and CDR2 is SVGAGI (reference sequence). The V and J ends lost 6 bases and 0 bases respectively, with 12 bases between them. The CDR3 runs to 16 residues. The CDR3 spells CASSNGGASYNSPLHF. For the CDR3, the DNA is TGTGCCAGCAGCAATGGGGGGGCCTCCTATAATTCACCCCTCCACTTT.

This rearrangement joins TRBV5-1 to TRBJ2-5, with D perhaps matching TRBD1 (6 bases). The V and J ends lost 4 bases and 5 bases respectively, with 18 bases between them. This CDR3 region has 15 residues. Germline V gene sequence: CDR1 SGHRS, CDR2 YFSETQ. In DNA form, the CDR3 reads TGCGCCAGCAGCGTATCTTCAGGGCAGGGGGAGACCCAGTACTTC. Its translation: CASSVSSGQGETQYF.

This clonotype has just a few counts. This rearrangement joins TRBV6-2 or TRBV6-3 to TRBJ2-1; TRBD2 might be the D (6 bases). This CDR3 has 16 amino acids. The V gene's germline CDR1 is MNHEY and CDR2 SVGEGT. V was clipped by 5 bases and J by 0 bases, with 14 bases between them. The CDR3: CASSPASASSYNEQFF. CDR3 coding DNA: TGTGCCAGCAGTCCCGCTAGCGCAAGCTCCTACAATGAGCAGTTCTTC.

V usage is TRBV7-9 and J usage is TRBJ1-1; tentatively, D is TRBD1 (5 bases). The V end was cut by 5 bases, the J end by 6 bases, with 16 bases between. This CDR3 has 14 residues. From germline, CDR1 is SEHNR and CDR2 FQNEAQ (reference sequence). CDR3 residues: CASSLLGGGSEAFF. The CDR3 bases are TGTGCCAGCAGCCTCTTGGGGGGAGGCTCTGAAGCTTTCTTT. Together with reference TRBV7-9 and TRBJ1-1, the CDR3 gives the full variable domain: DTGVSQNPRHKITKRGQNVTFRCDPISEHNRLYWYRQTLGQGPEFLTYFQNEAQLEKSRLLSDRFSAERPKGSFSTLEIQRTEQGDSAMYLCASSLLGGGSEAFFGQGTRLTVV.

This chain uses TRBV28 with TRBJ2-5; 7 nucleotides line up with TRBD2. Trimming removed 7 bases from V and 0 bases from J; junction bases left unmatched: 5. The CDR3 covers 14 residues. The germline gives CDR1 MDHEN, CDR2 SYDVKM. CDR3 region: CASTLAAYQETQYF. The CDR3 coding sequence is TGTGCCAGCACCCTAGCGGCGTACCAAGAGACCCAGTACTTC.

This clonotype was seen a handful of times. The chain couples TRBV4-1 to TRBJ1-6; D might be TRBD1 (5 bases). Germline loops: CDR1 MGHRA, CDR2 YSYEKL. The CDR3 covers 15 residues. The V end lost 0 bases, the J end lost 10 bases, and 13 bases lay between the germline ends. The CDR3 nucleotides are TGCGCCAGCAGCCAAGAGCACAGGTTGGGATCACCCCTCCACTTT. Translating gives CASSQEHRLGSPLHF.

This chain connects TRBV2 to TRBJ2-5, with D possibly being TRBD1 (5 bases). Germline CDR1 reads SNHLY; CDR2 reads FYNNEI. The length of the CDR3 is 14 residues. Trimming took 6 bases from V and 4 from J, leaving 15 bases between them. The CDR3 region has the DNA TGTGCCAGCAGGCTGCAGGGTATGGGAGAGACCCAGTACTTC. Residues: CASRLQGMGETQYF.

This clonotype was seen ten or more times. The chain employs TRBV6-6 and TRBJ2-7; TRBD1 matches 9 bases. This CDR3 region has 18 residues. With 0 bases clipped from V and 0 bases from J, the junction kept 9 bases outside the gene matches. Per the germline V gene, CDR1 is MNHNY and CDR2 is SVGAGI (reference sequence). CDR3 nucleotide sequence: TGTGCCAGCAGTTACTCAGGGCGAGGGACAGGGATCTCCTACGAGCAGTACTTC. Residues: CASSYSGRGTGISYEQYF.

This clonotype was observed a few times. The J gene is TRBJ1-3, the V gene TRBV6-5; D is ambiguous. Trimming removed 0 bases at V and 0 bases at J, with 9 bases between. This CDR3 region has 16 residues. Looked up from germline, CDR1 is MNHEY and CDR2 is SVGAGI. CDR3 residues: CASSYSNRYSGNTIYF. The CDR3 DNA follows: TGTGCCAGCAGTTACTCGAACAGATACTCTGGAAACACCATATATTTT.

This clonotype was recorded many times. CDR3 amino acids: CSARAPGKLFF. In DNA, the CDR3 is TGCAGTGCTAGGGCACCGGGAAAACTGTTTTTT. V usage is TRBV20-1 and J usage is TRBJ1-4, with D hard to call. This CDR3 comprises 11 residues. V lost 3 bases, J lost 10 bases, and 9 bases lay in between. Germline-derived CDR1 and CDR2 are DFQATT and SNEGSKA (reference sequence).

The V and J genes are TRBV27 and TRBJ2-1; 7 bases map to TRBD2. The CDR3 totals 15 residues. Germline V gives CDR1 MNHEY, CDR2 SMNVEV (reference sequence). Trimming at V came to 2 bases and at J to 9 bases, leaving 10 bases not matched to a gene. The CDR3 coding sequence is TGTGCCAGCAGTTTAACAGCGGGGTCACCGATTGAGCAGTTCTTC. Translating it yields CASSLTAGSPIEQFF.